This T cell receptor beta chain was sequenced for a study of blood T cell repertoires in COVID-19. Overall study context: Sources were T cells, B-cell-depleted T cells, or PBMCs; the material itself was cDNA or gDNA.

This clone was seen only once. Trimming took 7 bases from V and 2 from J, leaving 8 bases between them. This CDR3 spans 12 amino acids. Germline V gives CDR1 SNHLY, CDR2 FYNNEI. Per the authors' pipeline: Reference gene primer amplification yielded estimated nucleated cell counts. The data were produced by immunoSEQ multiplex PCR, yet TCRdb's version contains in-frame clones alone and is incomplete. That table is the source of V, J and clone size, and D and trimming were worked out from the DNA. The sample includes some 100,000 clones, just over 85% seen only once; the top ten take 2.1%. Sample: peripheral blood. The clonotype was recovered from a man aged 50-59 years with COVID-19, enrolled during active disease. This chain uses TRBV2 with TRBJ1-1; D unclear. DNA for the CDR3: TGTGCCAGCACGGGAGACAACACTGAAGCTTTCTTT. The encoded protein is CASTGDNTEAFF.